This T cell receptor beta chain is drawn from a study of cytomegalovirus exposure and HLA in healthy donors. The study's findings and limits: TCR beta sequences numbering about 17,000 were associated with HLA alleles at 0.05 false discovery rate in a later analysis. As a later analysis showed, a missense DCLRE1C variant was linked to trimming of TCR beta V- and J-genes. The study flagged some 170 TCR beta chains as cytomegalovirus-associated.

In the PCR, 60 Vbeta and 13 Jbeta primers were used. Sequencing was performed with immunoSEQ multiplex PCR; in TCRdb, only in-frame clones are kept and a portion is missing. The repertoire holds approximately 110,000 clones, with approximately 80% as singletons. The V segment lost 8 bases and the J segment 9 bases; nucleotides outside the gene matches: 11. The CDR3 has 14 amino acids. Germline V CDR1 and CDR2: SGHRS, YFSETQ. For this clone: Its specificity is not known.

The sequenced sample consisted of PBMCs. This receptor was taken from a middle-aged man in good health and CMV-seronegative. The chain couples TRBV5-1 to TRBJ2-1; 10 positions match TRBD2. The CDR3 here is CASSPGTSEAEQFF. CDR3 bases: TGCGCCAGTAGTCCCGGGACTAGCGAGGCTGAGCAGTTCTTC. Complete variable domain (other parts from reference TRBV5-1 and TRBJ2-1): KAGVTQTPRYLIKTRGQQVTLSCSPISGHRSVSWYQQTPGQGLQFLFEYFSETQRNKGNFPGRFSGRQFSNSRSEMNVSTLELGDSALYLCASSPGTSEAEQFFGPGTRLTVL.